This T cell receptor beta chain was profiled in a study of neoadjuvant anti-PD-1 for oral cavity cancer (dated by TCRdb to 2020 to 2022). Regarding the complete study: Patients mostly received three to four biweekly doses of nivolumab at 3 mg/kg before curative-intent surgical resection. The parent correlative cohort had about 11 patients and a response rate of 33%. Under RECIST 1.1, a patient counted as a responder if showing complete response, partial response or stable disease, and as a non-responder if showing progression. A fourth nivolumab dose was given around day 43 to patients without progression, and definitive surgical resection was performed in those patients on days 50-56.

Broader findings and caveats from the paper: Only a few patients per response group were included in the TCR analyses, and the authors called for validation in larger cohorts. Greater tumor shrinkage was correlated with larger post-treatment sizes of preexisting intratumoral clones, suggesting that expansion of preexisting clones contributed to response. A higher pretreatment blood Treg/Th17 ratio correlated with both higher pretreatment blood TCRbeta clonality and lower post-treatment tumor TCRbeta clonality.

For survey sequencing, tumor libraries mostly used 4.5 to 5.5 ug of input genomic DNA, with two replicates for each sample. The immunoSEQ hsTCRbeta kit was used to prepare TCRbeta libraries according to the manufacturer's instructions. The completed libraries were mixed into a single pool at 3 nM, then sequenced with an Illumina NovaSeq 6000 S4 flow cell. Processing in the source paper ran as follows. The immunoSEQ Analyzer handled quality control and preprocessing of the raw data. The analysis was restricted to productive rearrangements, with each unique CDR3 amino acid sequence defining a clonotype. Using the R package tcR, the researchers computed the Gini-Simpson index as their estimate of repertoire clonality. Student's t test was used to compare Gini indices, and Pearson correlation was used to assess associations with tumor size change. TCRdb took over this immuneACCESS table, retaining in-frame rearrangements with V and J assigned. Such tables are incomplete; in checked studies, under half of the missing clones stem from an unresolved V gene, and the remainder is unexplained. V and J calls and clone size are copied from that table; D and trimming were computed from the DNA. This sample has about 12,000 clones in its table, and about 67% of those were observed once. The ten biggest clones cover approximately 6.2% of the sample.

Via the germline V gene, CDR1 is SGDLS and CDR2 YYNGEE. V lost 5 bases and J lost 0 bases; the stretch between them is 19 bases long. From cysteine to phenylalanine, the CDR3 is 17 amino acids long. The entry retains the CDR3 DNA only, 51 bases that are in frame from base 1. This clone was picked up a small number of times. No cognate antigen has been identified for it. There are no base qualities to consult, and no much larger clone falls within one base. The time point label of this sample denotes: before neoadjuvant nivolumab. None of the patients had received prior systemic or radiation treatment, and all were newly diagnosed with stage II-IVA oral cavity squamous cell carcinoma. Everyone in the cohort had locally advanced, HPV-negative oral cavity squamous cell carcinoma. The samples were drawn from a longitudinal correlative study tied to a single-arm phase II trial testing neoadjuvant nivolumab in oral cavity squamous cell carcinoma. Subject-matched pre- and post-treatment PBMCs and tumors from three responders and three non-responders underwent genomic DNA-based TCRbeta sequencing. Genomic DNA was isolated from tumor tissue using the Maxwell RSC DNA from Tissue kit.

Source: tumor tissue, taken before nivolumab (anti-PD-1) treatment. The rearrangement combines TRBV9 with TRBJ2-3; the D gene is unclear. This receptor was obtained from a person between 40 and 85 years old with oral cavity squamous cell carcinoma. The donor label of this sample is uncertain. The DNA sequence is as follows: TGTGCCAGCAGTAGACGGCAGGCTACTCTTAGCACAGATACGCAGTATTTT. This gives the protein CASSRRQATLSTDTQYF.